This TCR beta chain derives from a study of cytomegalovirus exposure and HLA in healthy donors. Study-wide results and caveats: Cytomegalovirus status was reportedly diagnosed by the classifier with high specificity and sensitivity.

The ends were cut back, 2 bases at V and 6 bases at J, with 11 bases in the middle. This CDR3 spans 13 amino acids. Per the germline V gene, CDR1 is MNHNY and CDR2 is SVGAGI (reference sequence). The method was immunoSEQ multiplex PCR; TCRdb's version includes in-frame clones alone and lacks a portion of them. The table includes some 120,000 clones, about 93% detected once. For this clone: The antigen remains unidentified.

The chain recombines TRBV6-6 with TRBJ2-7; D may be TRBD1 (5 bases). The receptor comes from a woman aged 18-35 years in good health and CMV-seronegative. The source material was PBMCs. CDR3 sequence reads: CASSYQGRGEQYF. In nucleotides, the CDR3 is TGTGCCAGCAGTTACCAGGGAAGGGGCGAGCAGTACTTC.